This entry lists 29 T cell receptor beta chains sequenced from one sample in a study of shared clonotypes between healthy human individuals. Data came from immunoSEQ multiplex PCR; TCRdb stores just in-frame clones and leaves some out. In the table there are 2 million to 2.5 million clones, about nine tenths of which are singletons. Input material: naive CD4+ T cells from PBMCs. Subset specified: CD45RA+ positively selected. These TCRs come from a man in his late teens or twenties in good health. Some clones in this sample may be carry-over from other donors' samples.

This clone has just a few counts. The chain has TRBV19 and TRBJ2-4; D is ambiguous. Germline assignment: CDR1 LNHDA and CDR2 SQIVND (reference sequence). V was clipped by 1 base and J by 6 bases, with 4 bases between them. The length of the CDR3 is 12 residues. The CDR3 bases are TGTGCCAGTAGTATAGTGGGAAACATTCAGTACTTC. Protein: CASSIVGNIQYF.

This clone was observed a handful of times. The gene calls are TRBV10-3 and TRBJ2-2, with 8 bases identical to TRBD2. This CDR3 comprises 16 residues. Germline V gene sequence: CDR1 ENHRY, CDR2 SYGVKD. Trimming took 0 bases from V and 5 from J; bases not matched to a gene: 5. The CDR3 coding sequence is TGTGCCATCAGTGAGTCGCCAGCGGGAGCGACCGGGGAGCTGTTTTTT. Translation gives CAISESPAGATGELFF.

The chain employs TRBV29-1 and TRBJ2-5, with 7 nucleotides matching TRBD1. The J segment lost 1 base and the V segment lost 7 bases, leaving 3 bases of the junction unmatched. The CDR3 sequence is 12 residues long. Germline assignment: CDR1 SQVTM and CDR2 ANQGSEA. This chain's CDR3 is CSAGDSQETQYF. The CDR3 DNA sequence: TGCAGCGCAGGGGACAGCCAAGAGACCCAGTACTTC.

The genes are TRBV28 and TRBJ2-7, with 8 bases identical to TRBD2. This CDR3 has 15 amino acids. Per the germline V gene, CDR1 is MDHEN and CDR2 is SYDVKM. Trimming at V came to 3 bases and at J to 2 bases, leaving 6 bases not matched to a gene. The DNA for the CDR3 is TGTGCCAGCAGTTTCCCCAGCGGGAGAACCTACGAGCAGTACTTC. This translates into CASSFPSGRTYEQYF.

V and J are TRBV10-3 and TRBJ1-1; D call uncertain. CDR3 length: 13 amino acids. CDR1 is ENHRY, CDR2 SYGVKD, per germline. Trimming shortened V by 4 bases and J by 2 bases, and 8 bases separated the two germline ends. The CDR3 coding sequence is TGTGCCATCAGTGGAGTGGTCAACACTGAAGCTTTCTTT. Protein product: CAISGVVNTEAFF.

In the case of this clone: The same CDR3 arises from other DNA sequences in this sample as well. This chain joins TRBV5-1 and TRBJ1-1; D is unclear. V was pared by 4 bases and J by 1 base, with 8 bases between. From germline, CDR1 is SGHRS and CDR2 YFSETQ. The CDR3 sequence is 13 residues long. The CDR3 spells CASSRTGNTEAFF. The CDR3 DNA follows: TGCGCCAGCAGCCGGACGGGGAACACTGAAGCTTTCTTT.

The chain combines TRBV7-9 with TRBJ2-1; D remains unclear. The germline V gene has CDR1 SEHNR and CDR2 FQNEAQ (reference sequence). The CDR3 has 12 amino acids. V was shortened by 3 bases and J by 5 bases, with 5 bases between the two germline ends. This chain's CDR3 is CASSFRDNEQFF. CDR3 nucleotides: TGTGCCAGCAGCTTTCGGGACAATGAGCAGTTCTTC. The variable domain in full, completed from reference TRBV7-9 and TRBJ2-1, reads DTGVSQNPRHKITKRGQNVTFRCDPISEHNRLYWYRQTLGQGPEFLTYFQNEAQLEKSRLLSDRFSAERPKGSFSTLEIQRTEQGDSAMYLCASSFRDNEQFFGPGTRLTVL.

The chain couples TRBV28 to TRBJ2-5; 7 bases are a match to TRBD1. CDR3 size: 13 residues. Germline trimming cut 6 bases from V and 5 bases from J; bases unmatched to any gene: 6. Germline V CDR1 and CDR2: MDHEN, SYDVKM. Here the CDR3 reads CASRHRGGETQYF. The CDR3 region has the DNA TGTGCCAGCAGACACAGGGGTGGGGAGACCCAGTACTTC. The variable domain in full, completed from reference TRBV28 and TRBJ2-5, reads DVKVTQSSRYLVKRTGEKVFLECVQDMDHENMFWYRQDPGLGLRLIYFSYDVKMKEKGDIPEGYSVSREKKERFSLILESASTNQTSMYLCASRHRGGETQYFGPGTRLLVL.

V and J are TRBV6-6 and TRBJ2-5; 10 positions agree with TRBD2. CDR1 and CDR2 (germline): MNHNY, SVGAGI (reference sequence). V was clipped by 10 bases and J by 5 bases; unmatched bases: 16. The CDR3 is made up of 16 amino acids. The CDR3 DNA is TGTGCCACCCTCCGAAGGGTAGCGGGAGGATTCGAGACCCAGTACTTC. Encoded protein: CATLRRVAGGFETQYF.

In this sample, this clone turned up once. CDR3 region: CASSYDRENLEQYF. The CDR3 region has the DNA TGTGCCAGCAGTTACGACAGGGAAAATCTCGAGCAGTACTTC. The chain is built from TRBV6-5 and TRBJ2-7, with TRBD1 identical over 7 bases. From germline, CDR1 is MNHEY and CDR2 SVGAGI. Trimming took 2 bases from V and 6 from J; bases not matched to a gene: 7. This CDR3 is 14 amino acids long.

The chain recombines TRBV30 with TRBJ1-6; no definite D call. V was cut by 5 bases and J by 8 bases, with 16 bases left in between. CDR1 GTSNPN and CDR2 SVGIG come from the germline V gene (reference sequence). The CDR3 length is 14 residues. The CDR3 spells CAWAGGLPHSPLHF. Written as DNA, the CDR3 is TGTGCCTGGGCCGGTGGGCTTCCCCATTCACCCCTCCACTTT.

This chain joins TRBV5-6 and TRBJ2-2; D gene uncertain. V gave up 2 bases and J gave up 8 bases, with 7 bases separating them. The CDR3 runs 12 residues. The germline V gene has CDR1 SGHDT and CDR2 YYEEEE. The CDR3 nucleotides are TGTGCCAGCAGCTTTGCCGGGGGGGAGCTGTTTTTT. Protein: CASSFAGGELFF.

V usage is TRBV4-1 and J usage is TRBJ2-1; no clear D gene. V dropped 1 base and J dropped 7 bases, with 17 bases sitting between them. This CDR3 is built from 16 residues. CDR1 is MGHRA, CDR2 YSYEKL, per germline. Here the CDR3 reads CASSQGLSLVVNEQFF. The CDR3 nucleotides are TGCGCCAGCAGCCAAGGTCTCAGCCTAGTAGTTAATGAGCAGTTCTTC.

V and J are TRBV5-1 and TRBJ2-1; possibly TRBD2 for D (5 bases). CDR3 length: 16 residues. Per germline, CDR1 SGHRS and CDR2 YFSETQ. With 0 bases removed from V and 2 bases from J, the gap between germline ends came to 12 bases. Here the CDR3 reads CASSLGHSVTYNEQFF. The CDR3 DNA is TGCGCCAGCAGCTTGGGACATAGCGTGACCTACAATGAGCAGTTCTTC.

As to this clone: The junction departs from the called germline gene at one end, perhaps through a read error. DNA of the CDR3: TGTGCCAGCAACGTAGGCTCTATTCCTAGCGGGAGAGGCACCGGGGAGCTGTTTTTT. Translated: CASNVGSIPSGRGTGELFF. The chain employs TRBV9 and TRBJ2-2, with TRBD2 identical over 10 bases. The CDR3 totals 19 residues. CDR1 and CDR2 (germline): SGDLS, YYNGEE.

Written as DNA, the CDR3 is TGTGCCAGTAGACTTAGCGGGGCCGTCCAAGAGACCCAGTACTTC. It codes for CASRLSGAVQETQYF. The chain recombines TRBV19 with TRBJ2-5, with TRBD2 matching 8 bases. The CDR3 is 15 amino acids. Germline CDR1 LNHDA, CDR2 SQIVND (reference sequence). The J segment lost 1 base and the V segment lost 6 bases, leaving 7 bases of the junction unmatched.

This rearrangement joins TRBV7-3 to TRBJ2-3, with TRBD2 identical over 11 bases. The CDR3 totals 17 residues. Germline values: CDR1 SGHTA, CDR2 FQGTGA. Trimming took 1 base from V and 3 from J; bases not matched to a gene: 6. The DNA for the CDR3 is TGTGCCAGCAGCTTAATAGCGGGAGGGCCTGGGACAGATACGCAGTATTTT. Translating gives CASSLIAGGPGTDTQYF.

For this clone: The identical CDR3 is also encoded by other nucleotide sequences in the sample. The rearrangement uses TRBV5-1 and TRBJ2-3, with 13 bases fitting TRBD2. Trimming removed 4 bases from V and 3 bases from J; junction bases left unmatched: 5. The germline V gene has CDR1 SGHRS and CDR2 YFSETQ. The CDR3 sequence is 16 residues long. In nucleotides, the CDR3 is TGCGCCAGCAGCCCAGGACTAGCGGGAGATACAGATACGCAGTATTTT. Encoded protein: CASSPGLAGDTDTQYF.

The rearrangement links TRBV4-1 to TRBJ2-7, with a tentative D call TRBD1 (6 bases). Germline values: CDR1 MGHRA, CDR2 YSYEKL. The CDR3 has 14 amino acids. V was shortened by 4 bases and J by 2 bases, with 12 bases between the two germline ends. The DNA of the CDR3 is TGCGCCAGCAGCCGAATTGACAGGCCCTACGAGCAGTACTTC. This sequence encodes CASSRIDRPYEQYF.

Turning to this clone: Its ends do not fully match the called genes, so a read error is possible. The J gene is TRBJ2-3, the V gene TRBV7-3; D is perhaps TRBD1 or TRBD2 (5 bases each). The CDR3 covers 18 residues. Germline CDR1 and CDR2: SGHTA and FQGTGA. The CDR3 here is CARSFFMGPEPFADTQYF. The CDR3 nucleotides read TGTGCCAGGAGCTTTTTCATGGGACCGGAACCCTTCGCAGATACGCAGTATTTT.

This chain uses TRBV28 with TRBJ1-5, with TRBD1 matching over 8 bases. This CDR3 region has 17 residues. Trimming at V came to 5 bases and at J to 0 bases, leaving 9 bases not matched to a gene. Germline V gives CDR1 MDHEN, CDR2 SYDVKM. CDR3 loop: CASSPGQVPYSNQPQHF. The DNA of the CDR3 is TGTGCCAGCAGTCCGGGACAGGTGCCCTATAGCAATCAGCCCCAGCATTTT.

Worth noting for this clone: The sample holds other DNA sequences that translate to the same CDR3. The rearrangement joins TRBV7-3 to TRBJ1-3; D uncertain. Per the germline V gene, CDR1 is SGHTA and CDR2 is FQGTGA. The CDR3 length is 12 residues. Trimming took off 0 bases at V and 3 bases at J, with 0 bases between the two ends. CDR3 nucleotides: TGTGCCAGCAGCTTAACTGGAAACACCATATATTTT. Protein: CASSLTGNTIYF.

CDR3 coding DNA: TGTGCCAGCTCACCACTCGGTCAGGGGGTCGGAGAGACCCAGTACTTC. The encoded protein is CASSPLGQGVGETQYF. V usage is TRBV18 and J usage is TRBJ2-5, with 7 bases lining up with TRBD1. The CDR3 is made up of 16 amino acids. In germline, CDR1 is KGHSH, CDR2 LQKENI. The junction had 9 bases not matched to a gene; V was cut back by 1 base and J by 4 bases. Combining the CDR3 with reference TRBV18 and TRBJ2-5 gives the whole variable domain NAGVMQNPRHLVRRRGQEARLRCSPMKGHSHVYWYRQLPEEGLKFMVYLQKENIIDESGMPKERFSAEFPKEGPSILRIQQVVRGDSAAYFCASSPLGQGVGETQYFGPGTRLLVL.

This clone was recorded once. This chain connects TRBV19 to TRBJ1-5; 8 bases match TRBD1. Germline CDR1 is LNHDA and CDR2 is SQIVND (reference sequence). Losses at the gene ends were 7 bases for V and 8 bases for J; bases not matched to a gene: 7. CDR3 size: 13 residues. The CDR3 bases are TGTGCCAGTACCCCCAGGGGGCTTGAGCCCCAGCATTTT. Its translation: CASTPRGLEPQHF.

This clone has only one observation. V usage is TRBV5-1 and J usage is TRBJ2-1; 9 bases align to TRBD2. This CDR3 has 19 amino acids. V trimming: 4 bases; J trimming: 0 bases; junction bases outside the gene matches: 14. Per the germline V gene, CDR1 is SGHRS and CDR2 is YFSETQ. This CDR3 reads CASSPLGASGIISYNEQFF. The DNA for the CDR3 is TGCGCCAGCAGCCCGCTGGGTGCTAGCGGGATAATCTCCTACAATGAGCAGTTCTTC. The whole variable domain, filled in from reference TRBV5-1 and TRBJ2-1, reads KAGVTQTPRYLIKTRGQQVTLSCSPISGHRSVSWYQQTPGQGLQFLFEYFSETQRNKGNFPGRFSGRQFSNSRSEMNVSTLELGDSALYLCASSPLGASGIISYNEQFFGPGTRLTVL.

This clone was observed a handful of times. The CDR3 protein is CASSDRADSNQPQHF. CDR3 DNA sequence: TGTGCCAGCAGTGACAGGGCCGATAGCAATCAGCCCCAGCATTTT. The V gene is TRBV6-1, the J gene TRBJ1-5, with D perhaps TRBD1 (5 bases). The CDR3 sequence is 15 residues long. Trimming removed 3 bases from V and 0 bases from J, with 9 bases in between. The germline CDR1 and CDR2 sequences are MNHNS and SASEGT.

This chain connects TRBV9 to TRBJ2-3, with TRBD1 matching 11 bases. Trimming cost V 1 base and J 0 bases; bases outside gene matches: 4. CDR1 is SGDLS and CDR2 is YYNGEE in the germline V gene. CDR3 length: 17 residues. The DNA for the CDR3 is TGTGCCAGCAGCGTACGGGGACAGGGGGGCAGCACAGATACGCAGTATTTT. Amino acid sequence: CASSVRGQGGSTDTQYF.

The chain employs TRBV6-6 and TRBJ1-6; a weak D match, TRBD1 (6 bases). V was clipped by 4 bases and J by 5 bases, with 15 bases between them. Per germline, CDR1 MNHNY and CDR2 SVGAGI (reference sequence). The length of the CDR3 is 16 residues. The CDR3 DNA reads TGTGCCAGCAGTTCTAAACTTGCAGGGGATAATTCACCCCTCCACTTT. Protein: CASSSKLAGDNSPLHF.

The J gene is TRBJ2-5, the V gene TRBV5-1; D call uncertain. Trimming removed 1 base from V and 5 bases from J, with 9 bases in between. The CDR3 has 13 residues. Per germline, CDR1 SGHRS and CDR2 YFSETQ. As DNA, the CDR3 is TGCGCCAGCAGCTTGCATCGGCAGGAGACCCAGTACTTC. Its protein product is CASSLHRQETQYF.